The rows below give T cell receptor beta chains drawn from one sample of a study of molecular identifiers for immune sequencing clone quantification. TCRdb processed the PCR reads anew with MiXCR; each CDR3 protein has one entry. The sample has some 680,000 distinct CDR3 sequences, 25% seen once. What was sequenced was naive CD8+ T cells from blood, with Jurkat cell RNA spiked in. The receptor set was obtained from a human donor in good health. Some libraries in this study had Jurkat cell RNA spiked in. The CDR3 runs from the conserved cysteine through the conserved F or W. A D gene is named only where the DNA matches it firmly. Some rows mark clone size as missing; the rest say once, few, many or name a class of expanded clone.

j_call v_call clone_size d_call cdr3_length cdr3_nt cdr3_aa
TRBJ1-5 TRBV9 . . 14 TGTGCCAGCAGCGTAGCGGCTAGCAATCAGCCCCAGCATTTT CASSVAASNQPQHF
TRBJ2-1 TRBV5-1 . TRBD1 14 TGCGCCAGCAGCTTGGGACAGGGGGATAATGGGCAGTTCTTC CASSLGQGDNGQFF
TRBJ1-2 TRBV14 many . 13 TGTGCCAGCAGCCGGCCGGCTAACTATGGCTACACCTTC CASSRPANYGYTF
TRBJ1-2 TRBV6-5 few TRBD1 16 TGTGCCAGCAGTTACTCGTACGACAGGGCGAGGTATGGCTACACCTTC CASSYSYDRARYGYTF
TRBJ2-3 TRBV9 . TRBD2 15 TGTGCCAGCAGCGTAGGGGGGACTAGCACAAATACGCAGTATTTT CASSVGGTSTNTQYF
TRBJ1-1 TRBV6-2/TRBV6-3 many . 12 TGTGCCAGCATGCCGGGGGGGCCCGACGCTTTCTTT CASMPGGPDAFF
TRBJ2-3 TRBV7-9 many . 14 TGTGCCAGCAGCTCAGGGACTAGCACAGATACGCAGTATTTT CASSSGTSTDTQYF
TRBJ1-1 TRBV7-6 few . 15 TGTGCCAGCAGCTGGGGGGATCCTACGGATTCTGAAGCTTTCTTT CASSWGDPTDSEAFF
TRBJ2-1 TRBV7-9 few TRBD2 14 TGTGCCAGCAGACATAGCGGGAGTTGGGATGAGCAGTTCTTC CASRHSGSWDEQFF
TRBJ2-7 TRBV9 . . 15 TGTGCCAGCAGCGTAGATGGAAACTTCGCCTACGAGCAGTACTTC CASSVDGNFAYEQYF
TRBJ2-7 TRBV30 few TRBD1 14 TGTGCCTGGAGGGTCTGGGACAGGCGTTCCGAGCAGTACTTC CAWRVWDRRSEQYF
TRBJ2-3 TRBV11-2 few TRBD2 16 TGTGCCAGCATCCAATTCACTAGCGGTAACACAGATACGCAGTATTTT CASIQFTSGNTDTQYF
TRBJ2-5 TRBV7-2 many . 14 TGTGCCAGCAGCCCCTATGTAGGGGAAGAGACCCAGTACTTC CASSPYVGEETQYF
TRBJ1-5 TRBV10-1 . . 15 TGCGCCAGCAGTGAGTTTCGAAAGAGGCATCAGCCCCAGCATTTT CASSEFRKRHQPQHF
TRBJ1-1 TRBV6-1 few TRBD1 16 TGTGCCAGCAGTGAGAGACAGGGGTTCTATTTGGCTGAAGCTTTCTTT CASSERQGFYLAEAFF
TRBJ2-2 TRBV7-9 . TRBD1 16 TGTGCCAGCAGCAATACAGGGGGCGCGGTCACCGGGGAGCTGTTTTTT CASSNTGGAVTGELFF
TRBJ1-1 TRBV3-1 . . 16 TGTGCCAGCAGCCAATGGCTTTTTCGGAGGGCCACTGAGGCTTTCTTT CASSQWLFRRATEAFF
TRBJ2-3 TRBV3-1 few TRBD2 18 TGTGCCAGCAGCCAAGGGCCCAGACTAGCGGGCCGCACAGATACGCAGTATTTT CASSQGPRLAGRTDTQYF
TRBJ2-7 TRBV2 many TRBD2 15 TGTGCCAGCAGTGAAGTCGGACTAGCCTCCCACGAGCAGTACTTC CASSEVGLASHEQYF
TRBJ2-7 TRBV5-5 many . 13 TGTGCCAGCAGCCCTTATCAGACCTACGAGCAGTACTTC CASSPYQTYEQYF
TRBJ2-3 TRBV29-1 many TRBD1 13 TGCAGCGTAACAGGGGCCAACACAGATACGCAGTATTTT CSVTGANTDTQYF
TRBJ1-1 TRBV4-1 many . 14 TGCGCCAGCAGCTGGTTCGACCAGAACACTGAAGCTTTCTTT CASSWFDQNTEAFF
TRBJ2-5 TRBV27 few TRBD2 14 TGTGCCAGCAGTTTAAGTAGCGGGGGGGAGACCCAGTACTTC CASSLSSGGETQYF
TRBJ2-2 TRBV4-1 few TRBD2 15 TGCGCCAGCAGCCAAGGGATGGGACTAACCGGGGAGCTGTTTTTT CASSQGMGLTGELFF
TRBJ1-5 TRBV28 . . 15 TGTGCCAGCAGCAATAGGGCGGAGGCTCGACAGCCCCAGCATTTT CASSNRAEARQPQHF
TRBJ2-3 TRBV20-1 few . 15 TGCAGTGCGCACCAGGGACGGTCCACCACAGATACGCAGTATTTT CSAHQGRSTTDTQYF
TRBJ2-2 TRBV6-6 many TRBD1 16 TGTGCCAGCAACCCCCCGACAGGGGGACGAGGCGGGGAGCTGTTTTTT CASNPPTGGRGGELFF
TRBJ1-1 TRBV6-2/TRBV6-3 many . 15 TGTGCCAGCAGCCCCTTCAGGGGACCAAACACTGAAGCTTTCTTT CASSPFRGPNTEAFF
TRBJ1-2 TRBV30 few TRBD1 12 TGTGCCTGGACAGGGGGCAACTATGGCTACACCTTC CAWTGGNYGYTF
TRBJ2-1 TRBV11-2 . TRBD1 16 TGTGCCAGCAGCTTAGAGGGACAGGTCGACGGTGATGAGCAGTTCTTC CASSLEGQVDGDEQFF
TRBJ2-2 TRBV30 few . 14 TGTGCCTGGAGTGTATTTGGGGTTACCGGGGAGCTGTTTTTT CAWSVFGVTGELFF
TRBJ2-5 TRBV12-3/TRBV12-4 many . 14 TGTGCCAGCACCATGGAGGGGACCCAAGAGACCCAGTACTTC CASTMEGTQETQYF
TRBJ2-6 TRBV11-1 . . 21 TGTGCCAGCAGTCACGGCCCCTCACAGGGGACTTTTTTCTCTGGGGCCAACGTCCTGACTTTC CASSHGPSQGTFFSGANVLTF
TRBJ2-7 TRBV4-3 many . 16 TGCGCCAGCAGCCAATTAAGCGGGCCCGGCTCCTACGAGCAGTACTTC CASSQLSGPGSYEQYF
TRBJ1-1 TRBV4-1 few TRBD1 15 TGCGCCAGCAGCCAAGAAAGGACAGGGAACACTGAAGCTTTCTTT CASSQERTGNTEAFF
TRBJ2-7 TRBV12-3/TRBV12-4 . TRBD2 15 TGTGCCAGCAGCCCATCGGGACTAGCGGGTTACGAGCAGTACTTC CASSPSGLAGYEQYF
TRBJ1-2 TRBV29-1 . TRBD1 12 TGCAGCGTTGGGGACAGGGTCTATGGCTACACCTTC CSVGDRVYGYTF
TRBJ2-6 TRBV18 many . 16 TGTGCCAGCTCACCTAGTCAGTACTCTGGGGCCAACGTCCTGACTTTC CASSPSQYSGANVLTF
TRBJ2-7 TRBV28 . . 14 TGTGCCAGCAATCACCGGGGCGAGGGCTACGAGCAGTACTTC CASNHRGEGYEQYF
TRBJ2-7 TRBV2 many TRBD1 15 TGTGCCAGCAGTGAGGGGGACAGAGCCTCCTACGAGCAGTACTTC CASSEGDRASYEQYF
TRBJ2-7 TRBV20-1 many . 12 TGCAGTGCCCAGCGGGCAGGCAACGAGCAGTACTTC CSAQRAGNEQYF
TRBJ2-1 TRBV30 . TRBD1 16 TGTGCCTGGTCTAGACAGGGCCGTGGGTCCTACAATGAGCAGTTCTTC CAWSRQGRGSYNEQFF
TRBJ1-2 TRBV6-5 . . 12 TGTGCCAGCAGTACTTACAGATATTGCTACACCTTC CASSTYRYCYTF
TRBJ1-5 TRBV6-6 . . 16 TGTGCCAGCAGTGAAAAAGGAATACCTAGCAATCAGCCCCAGCATTTT CASSEKGIPSNQPQHF
TRBJ1-1 TRBV2 many . 14 TGTGCCAGCAGTGAAGCGCTTCGGGGATTCCAAGCTTTCTTT CASSEALRGFQAFF
TRBJ2-2 TRBV5-4 many . 13 TGTGCCAGCAGCTTGTCCGGGTCCGGGGAGCTGTTTTTT CASSLSGSGELFF